Presented here are 26 T cell receptor beta chains from one specimen sequenced in a study of T cell repertoires in ileal Crohn's disease (dated by TCRdb to between 2017 and 2020). The intended sense of this specimen's time point label: inflamed ileum from the surgical specimen. Receptor libraries were prepared by the immunoSEQ multiplex PCR assay. What TCRdb holds here is the immuneACCESS table cut down to in-frame rearrangements. Part of the clones is not present; checked against another copy, under half of the missing clones reflect an unresolved V gene, and the others are unexplained. This sample is represented by around 2,500 clones; 93% of them were singletons. The top ten constitute about 4% of the sample. The sample comprised ileal tissue. The receptors were gathered from an adult with Crohn's disease.

The chain combines TRBV2 with TRBJ1-1; 8 bases match TRBD1. Germline loops: CDR1 SNHLY, CDR2 FYNNEI. V shed 10 bases and J 5 bases; nucleotides not matched to a gene: 6. CDR3 size: 12 residues. The CDR3 sequence: CATDRGWTEAFF. CDR3 sequence (DNA): TGTGCCACCGACAGGGGATGGACTGAAGCTTTCTTT.

The chain couples TRBV27 to TRBJ2-1; D unclear. The CDR3 runs to 16 residues. Germline V lookup: CDR1 MNHEY, CDR2 SMNVEV (reference sequence). The V end lost 5 bases, the J end lost 3 bases, and 17 bases lay between the germline ends. The DNA of the CDR3 is TGTGCCAGCAGTCCCCAATCTCCAAACTTCTACAATGAGCAGTTCTTC. Protein sequence: CASSPQSPNFYNEQFF.

In nucleotides, the CDR3 is TGTGCCAGCAGCTTGGAAAGGGTGGATACGCAGTATTTT. Protein product: CASSLERVDTQYF. The chain uses TRBV5-8 and TRBJ2-3; D remains ambiguous. Germline assignment: CDR1 SGHTS and CDR2 YDEGEE. The V end lost 0 bases, the J end lost 6 bases, and 8 bases lay between the germline ends. The CDR3 length is 13 residues.

This clone was picked up one time. The V gene is TRBV5-1, the J gene TRBJ1-1; the D is unclear. The CDR3 consists of 14 residues. Per germline, CDR1 SGHRS and CDR2 YFSETQ. Trimming took off 9 bases at V and 1 base at J, with 16 bases between the two ends. CDR3 DNA sequence: TGCGCCACGCGCGTGGGAGGTGGGAACACTGAAGCTTTCTTT. As protein: CATRVGGGNTEAFF.

V gene TRBV21-1 combines with J gene TRBJ2-7; the DNA was not used to check the table's D call, TRBD1. TRBV21-1 is marked as a pseudogene. The CDR3 totals 16 residues. The CDR3 spells CASSPPGGNRPYEQYF. The DNA for the CDR3 is TGTGCCAGCAGCCCCCCAGGGGGCAACAGACCCTACGAGCAGTACTTC.

This chain connects TRBV18 to TRBJ2-1; D possibly matches TRBD1 or TRBD2 (5 bases each). The CDR3 has 18 residues. Germline V gene data show CDR1 as KGHSH and CDR2 as LQKENI. The ends were cut back, 3 bases at V and 5 bases at J, with 23 bases in the middle. CDR3 protein: CASSPSVRGTKLNNEQFF. The CDR3 region has the DNA TGTGCCAGCTCACCGTCGGTGAGGGGAACCAAACTGAACAATGAGCAGTTCTTC.

V gene TRBV5-1 combines with J gene TRBJ2-3; D gene unclear. This CDR3 region has 12 residues. Germline loops: CDR1 SGHRS, CDR2 YFSETQ. V lost 2 bases to trimming and J lost 5 bases, with 6 bases between them. The CDR3 region is CASSFDLDTQYF. The CDR3 DNA follows: TGCGCCAGCAGCTTTGACCTAGATACGCAGTATTTT.

This rearrangement joins TRBV2 to TRBJ2-7, with D perhaps assigned TRBD1 or TRBD2 (5 bases each). The germline V and J ends were trimmed by 5 bases and 6 bases, with 14 bases remaining between them. The CDR3 runs to 13 residues. Germline CDR1 SNHLY, CDR2 FYNNEI. CDR3 residues: CASSINPGREQYF. The CDR3, as DNA: TGTGCCAGCAGTATAAATCCGGGACGCGAGCAGTACTTC. The whole variable domain, remainder taken from reference TRBV2 and TRBJ2-7, is EPEVTQTPSHQVTQMGQEVILRCVPISNHLYFYWYRQILGQKVEFLVSFYNNEISEKSEIFDDQFSVERPDGSNFTLKIRSTKLEDSAMYFCASSINPGREQYFGPGTRLTVT.

The CDR3 reads CASSLGRETQYF. CDR3 bases: TGTGCCAGCAGCTTGGGGCGGGAGACCCAGTACTTC. The chain links TRBV11-3 to TRBJ2-5; D may be TRBD1 (5 bases). The CDR3 covers 12 residues. Trimming stripped 3 bases from V and 5 bases from J, with 7 bases between. The germline gives CDR1 SGHNT, CDR2 YENEEA.

The CDR3 nucleotides read TGTGCCAGCAGACCCGGGACTAGCGGCTACGAGCAGTACTTC. This encodes CASRPGTSGYEQYF. The gene calls are TRBV2 and TRBJ2-7; 11 positions agree with TRBD2. This CDR3 is 14 amino acids long. Losses at the gene ends were 6 bases for V and 3 bases for J; bases not matched to a gene: 4. Germline V gene data show CDR1 as SNHLY and CDR2 as FYNNEI.

This chain uses TRBV5-4 with TRBJ1-1; possibly TRBD1 for D (5 bases). The CDR3 loop spans 15 amino acids. Trimming left V 4 bases short and J 0 bases short, with 13 bases between. Germline CDR1 reads SGHNT; CDR2 reads YYREEE (reference sequence). The CDR3 loop is CASSVGGALNTEAFF. CDR3 nucleotide sequence: TGTGCCAGCAGCGTGGGAGGGGCACTGAACACTGAAGCTTTCTTT.

The rearrangement links TRBV4-3 to TRBJ2-7; no firm D call. The CDR3 consists of 13 residues. From germline, CDR1 is LGHNA and CDR2 YSLEER. V lost 3 bases to trimming and J lost 3 bases, with 9 bases between them. CDR3 sequence: CASSQGLVYEQYF. The DNA for the CDR3 is TGCGCCAGCAGCCAGGGCTTGGTCTACGAGCAGTACTTC.

The J gene is TRBJ2-1, the V gene TRBV27; 8 bases fit TRBD2. CDR1 and CDR2 from the germline V gene are MNHEY and SMNVEV (reference sequence). CDR3 length: 15 amino acids. V shed 3 bases and J 3 bases; nucleotides not matched to a gene: 4. CDR3 region: CASSFSGEIYNEQFF. The CDR3 bases are TGTGCCAGCAGTTTTAGCGGGGAAATCTACAATGAGCAGTTCTTC.

This rearrangement joins TRBV10-3 to TRBJ2-6, with D uncertain. CDR1 and CDR2 (germline): ENHRY, SYGVKD. V lost 5 bases and J lost 5, with 16 bases in between. CDR3 length equals 16 residues. CDR3 sequence reads: CAISLRYCSRANVLTF. CDR3 DNA sequence: TGTGCCATCAGTTTGCGTTACTGTAGTCGGGCCAACGTCCTGACTTTC.

This clone was recorded once. The gene calls are TRBV27 and TRBJ1-5; D is possibly TRBD1 (6 bases). CDR3 length: 15 residues. Germline assignment: CDR1 MNHEY and CDR2 SMNVEV (reference sequence). The germline V and J ends were trimmed by 7 bases and 2 bases, with 15 bases remaining between them. The CDR3 loop reads CASKDRPNGNQPQHF. In DNA form, the CDR3 reads TGTGCCAGCAAAGACAGGCCTAATGGCAATCAGCCCCAGCATTTT.

This chain connects TRBV5-1 to TRBJ2-4, with 7 bases that match TRBD1. V trimming: 4 bases; J trimming: 2 bases; junction bases outside the gene matches: 6. Germline V gene lookup returns CDR1 SGHRS and CDR2 YFSETQ. CDR3 length equals 15 residues. The CDR3 sequence: CASSPGTATKNIQYF. CDR3 DNA sequence: TGCGCCAGCAGCCCAGGGACAGCTACCAAAAACATTCAGTACTTC.

CDR3 residues: CASSLETGEREQYF. The CDR3 bases are TGTGCCAGCAGTCTAGAGACAGGGGAGAGGGAGCAGTACTTC. The genes are TRBV6-1 and TRBJ2-7; TRBD1 matches at 8 bases. With V trimmed by 5 bases and J by 7 bases, 10 bases remained unmatched. Germline V CDR1 and CDR2: MNHNS, SASEGT. This CDR3 region has 14 residues.

The V gene is TRBV2, the J gene TRBJ1-5, with TRBD1 as a possible D gene (5 bases). This CDR3 contains 14 residues. V was clipped by 8 bases and J by 1 base, with 12 bases between them. In germline, CDR1 is SNHLY, CDR2 FYNNEI. In nucleotides, the CDR3 is TGTGCCAGCTCGGGTCAGGGAAGCAATCAGCCCCAGCATTTT. It specifies CASSGQGSNQPQHF.

The J gene is TRBJ1-1, the V gene TRBV6-5, with a weak D call TRBD1 (6 bases). The germline V and J ends were trimmed by 7 bases and 5 bases, with 14 bases remaining between them. The V gene's germline CDR1 is MNHEY and CDR2 SVGAGI. There are 13 residues in the CDR3. The CDR3 coding sequence is TGTGCCAGCAACAAGTGGGACAAAACTGAAGCTTTCTTT. Translating it yields CASNKWDKTEAFF.

The V call is TRBV7-3, the J call TRBJ2-7, with D possibly matching TRBD2 (5 bases). The CDR3 spans 13 residues. Per the germline V gene, CDR1 is SGHTA and CDR2 is FQGTGA. Trimming shortened V by 2 bases and J by 6 bases, and 11 bases separated the two germline ends. CDR3 sequence reads: CASSLGGIGEQYF. CDR3 bases: TGTGCCAGCAGCTTAGGAGGTATCGGCGAGCAGTACTTC.

The V and J genes are TRBV2 and TRBJ1-6; a possible D gene is TRBD1 (5 bases). The CDR3 runs 15 residues. Trimming cost V 5 bases and J 6 bases, with 14 bases left between them. CDR1 and CDR2 (germline): SNHLY, FYNNEI. CDR3 bases: TGTGCCAGCAGTTGGTCCCCAGGGTCTAATTCACCCCTCCACTTT. This translates into CASSWSPGSNSPLHF.

This chain uses TRBV18 with TRBJ1-2; D possibly corresponds to TRBD1 (6 bases). V lost 2 bases, J lost 8 bases, and 12 bases lay in between. The CDR3 is 13 amino acids. Germline V gene data show CDR1 as KGHSH and CDR2 as LQKENI. The CDR3 region is CASSPLGAPGYTF. As DNA, the CDR3 is TGTGCCAGCTCACCATTGGGGGCGCCGGGCTACACCTTC.

This rearrangement joins TRBV19 to TRBJ1-5; no definite D call. Germline V gene lookup returns CDR1 LNHDA and CDR2 SQIVND (reference sequence). The CDR3 consists of 17 residues. The V gene lost 3 bases and the J gene lost 0 bases, with 15 bases spanning the gap. The CDR3 DNA reads TGTGCCAGTAGTATTCGGTCGTCGTTTCCTAGCAATCAGCCCCAGCATTTT. Translated: CASSIRSSFPSNQPQHF.

The chain has TRBV7-3 and TRBJ2-5; 13 bases map to TRBD2. Looked up from germline, CDR1 is SGHTA and CDR2 is FQGTGA. The V and J ends lost 3 bases and 5 bases, in that order; junction bases with no gene match: 6. This CDR3 contains 16 residues. The CDR3 region is CASSFGLAGAGETQYF. The DNA of the CDR3 is TGTGCCAGCAGCTTCGGACTAGCGGGAGCGGGGGAGACCCAGTACTTC.

This rearrangement joins TRBV6-5 to TRBJ2-5, with D maybe TRBD1 (5 bases). CDR3 size: 14 residues. CDR1 MNHEY and CDR2 SVGAGI come from the germline V gene. Trimming pared 0 bases from V and 5 bases from J, leaving 10 bases between. The CDR3 DNA is TGTGCCAGCAGTTACTCGGGGCAGAGGGAGACCCAGTACTTC. It translates to CASSYSGQRETQYF.

V is TRBV7-9 and J is TRBJ2-5; 12 bases line up with TRBD1. CDR3 length equals 15 residues. The V gene's germline CDR1 is SEHNR and CDR2 FQNEAQ (reference sequence). Losses at the gene ends were 5 bases for V and 5 bases for J; bases not matched to a gene: 6. The CDR3 nucleotides are TGTGCCAGCAGCCCGGGACAGGGGGCGCGGGAGACCCAGTACTTC. Protein: CASSPGQGARETQYF.